The clone carrying this T cell receptor beta chain was counted between two and nine times. Its matching antigen is unknown. This sample was taken from a study of blood T cells in healthy people across ages. Per individual sample, total RNA of at least 6 micrograms was extracted. A sample-barcoded 5' primer and a J-beta primer mix were used in a second PCR of roughly 7 to 11 cycles. In TCRdb, the 5' RACE reads were re-called with MiXCR into one record per CDR3 protein. The data contain hundreds of thousands of distinct CDR3 sequences, roughly 43% of them seen just once; the ten biggest clones take up approximately 23%. Findings of the study overall: With unsorted PBMCs, a conclusive comparison of naive versus antigen-experienced cells was not possible.

Sequenced input: blood. This sequence originates from a man older than 75 in good health.

This CDR3 is CSARDSALAGGLYNEQFF. The CDR3 region has the DNA TGCAGTGCTAGAGATTCAGCCCTAGCGGGAGGTCTGTACAATGAGCAGTTCTTC. The genes are TRBV20-1 and TRBJ2-1, with 11 positions matching TRBD2. V dropped 0 bases and J dropped 4; count of bases not matched to a gene: 11. Germline V gives CDR1 DFQATT, CDR2 SNEGSKA (reference sequence). The CDR3 covers 18 residues.